This TCR beta chain was captured by sequencing in a study of cytomegalovirus exposure and HLA in healthy donors. Primers included in the PCR were 60 Vbeta and 13 Jbeta primers. The table came from immunoSEQ multiplex PCR; TCRdb's copy has only in-frame clones and leaves some out. The repertoire holds fewer than 90,000 clones, with around 70% as singletons. This clone was observed a single time. With V trimmed by 4 bases and J by 3 bases, 10 bases remained unmatched. The CDR3 totals 17 residues. The germline CDR1 and CDR2 sequences are LGHNT and FRNRAP. The rearrangement joins TRBV12-5 to TRBJ2-2, with 8 positions matching TRBD2. The material sequenced was PBMCs. The TCR originated in a man between 40 and 49 years old in good health and CMV-seropositive. The CDR3 DNA reads as TGTGCTAGTGGTTCGACGGGTAGCGGGGTGTACACCGGGGAGCTGTTTTTT. Residues: CASGSTGSGVYTGELFF.